Shown below are 30 T cell receptor beta chains from a single sample sequenced in a study of cytomegalovirus exposure and HLA in healthy donors (TCRdb year 2017). Receptors were amplified or captured by the immunoSEQ multiplex PCR assay. For the multiplex PCR, a mixture combining 60 forward primers for TCR Vbeta segments and 13 reverse primers for TCR Jbeta segments was used. The table was pulled from immuneACCESS by TCRdb, which kept in-frame rearrangements only. Such tables lose some clones; where checked, under half of the loss comes from unresolved V genes, and the rest has no known cause. Here the sample has approximately 67,000 clones; more than 80% occur a single time. The top ten hold about 12% of the sample. Sequencing input: PBMCs. The receptors here all came from a woman in her 30s in good health and CMV-seropositive.

This rearrangement joins TRBV27 to TRBJ2-3; D may be TRBD1 (5 bases). V was clipped by 3 bases and J by 2 bases, with 9 bases between them. The V gene's germline CDR1 is MNHEY and CDR2 SMNVEV (reference sequence). The CDR3 consists of 14 residues. CDR3 region: CASSFVGDTDTQYF. The CDR3 bases are TGTGCCAGCAGTTTTGTAGGGGACACAGATACGCAGTATTTT.

V is TRBV7-2 and J is TRBJ2-4; 9 nucleotides line up with TRBD2. Per germline, CDR1 SGHTA and CDR2 FQGNSA. The CDR3 has 17 residues. The V segment lost 1 base and the J segment 5 bases; nucleotides outside the gene matches: 9. CDR3 sequence (DNA): TGTGCCAGCAGCTTAGGGGGCCGAGCGGGAGGTCAAAACATTCAGTACTTC. Protein product: CASSLGGRAGGQNIQYF.

The chain has TRBV18 and TRBJ2-7; 7 bases are a match to TRBD1. The V gene's germline CDR1 is KGHSH and CDR2 LQKENI. This CDR3 comprises 13 residues. Trimming cost V 5 bases and J 2 bases; bases outside gene matches: 3. The CDR3 DNA follows: TGTGCCAGCTCATCACAGGGGACCTACGAGCAGTACTTC. It encodes CASSSQGTYEQYF. The variable domain in full, completed from reference TRBV18 and TRBJ2-7, reads NAGVMQNPRHLVRRRGQEARLRCSPMKGHSHVYWYRQLPEEGLKFMVYLQKENIIDESGMPKERFSAEFPKEGPSILRIQQVVRGDSAAYFCASSSQGTYEQYFGPGTRLTVT.

The chain is built from TRBV4-2 and TRBJ2-2; D remains ambiguous. The CDR3 has 17 amino acids. Trimming took 0 bases from V and 0 from J, leaving 11 bases between them. Germline lookup yields CDR1 LGHNA and CDR2 YNFKEQ. The CDR3 sequence is CASSQEASATNTGELFF. Written as DNA, the CDR3 is TGTGCCAGCAGCCAAGAGGCCAGCGCGACGAACACCGGGGAGCTGTTTTTT.

This chain uses TRBV25-1 with TRBJ1-1; TRBD1 matches 8 bases. J was trimmed by 0 bases and V by 1 base; bases with no gene match: 10. This CDR3 has 18 amino acids. Germline values: CDR1 MGHDK, CDR2 SYGVNS. The CDR3 loop reads CASSESSGQGLMNTEAFF. In nucleotides, the CDR3 is TGTGCCAGCAGTGAATCTTCCGGACAGGGACTAATGAACACTGAAGCTTTCTTT.

The V call is TRBV30, the J call TRBJ2-1; maybe TRBD2 (5 bases). Trimming left V 0 bases short and J 8 bases short, with 11 bases between. In germline, CDR1 is GTSNPN, CDR2 SVGIG (reference sequence). CDR3 length: 13 residues. The CDR3 sequence is CAWSVERSDEQFF. CDR3 DNA: TGTGCCTGGAGTGTGGAGCGGTCGGATGAGCAGTTCTTC.

This chain connects TRBV30 to TRBJ1-2; D uncertain. The CDR3 extends over 11 amino acids. The germline V and J ends were trimmed by 4 bases and 4 bases, with 7 bases remaining between them. Germline V CDR1 and CDR2: GTSNPN, SVGIG (reference sequence). CDR3 amino acids: CAWKFSYGYTF. The CDR3 nucleotides are TGTGCCTGGAAGTTTAGCTATGGCTACACCTTC.

This clone has only one observation. The V call is TRBV18, the J call TRBJ2-5; TRBD2 agrees at 7 bases. The CDR3 is made up of 14 amino acids. The J segment lost 6 bases and the V segment lost 6 bases, leaving 10 bases of the junction unmatched. Germline-derived CDR1 and CDR2 are KGHSH and LQKENI. CDR3 loop: CASSRLAPGQTQYF. The CDR3, as DNA: TGTGCCAGCTCCCGACTAGCCCCGGGGCAGACCCAGTACTTC.

The chain recombines TRBV6-5 with TRBJ2-7; D gene unclear. Germline lookup yields CDR1 MNHEY and CDR2 SVGAGI. The CDR3 has 14 residues. The germline V and J ends were trimmed by 0 bases and 0 bases, with 6 bases remaining between them. The CDR3 DNA reads TGTGCCAGCAGTTACTCTCTTAACTCCTACGAGCAGTACTTC. Translation: CASSYSLNSYEQYF.

V is TRBV5-4 and J is TRBJ2-2; 9 bases are a match to TRBD1. The CDR3 length is 17 residues. Germline V gene sequence: CDR1 SGHNT, CDR2 YYREEE (reference sequence). V was clipped by 4 bases and J by 6 bases; unmatched bases: 13. The CDR3 DNA follows: TGTGCCAGCAGCCTAACAGGACAGGGGAAGGGCGCCGGGGAGCTGTTTTTT. Residues: CASSLTGQGKGAGELFF.

This clone has a handful of counts. The chain is built from TRBV4-2 and TRBJ2-1; 10 nucleotides match TRBD2. Per the germline V gene, CDR1 is LGHNA and CDR2 is YNFKEQ. The CDR3 runs to 18 residues. V lost 5 bases, J lost 5 bases, and 15 bases stayed unmatched. This chain's CDR3 is CASSAYSGAGGPNNEQFF. Here the CDR3 DNA reads TGTGCCAGCAGCGCGTACTCAGGAGCGGGAGGGCCGAACAATGAGCAGTTCTTC.

The chain has TRBV19 and TRBJ2-7; maybe TRBD2 (6 bases). Germline lookup yields CDR1 LNHDA and CDR2 SQIVND (reference sequence). The CDR3 sequence is 17 residues long. V shed 3 bases and J shed 0 bases, with 18 bases lying between them. The CDR3 nucleotides read TGTGCCAGTAGTATCTCTTGGCTGGGCGGGAACTCCTACGAGCAGTACTTC. It translates to CASSISWLGGNSYEQYF.

The gene calls are TRBV19 and TRBJ1-1, with D maybe TRBD1 (6 bases). CDR1 LNHDA and CDR2 SQIVND come from the germline V gene (reference sequence). Between the trimmed V and J ends, which lost 3 bases and 1 base, there was a span of 24 bases. The CDR3 loop spans 19 amino acids. This CDR3 reads CASSMMVWSGGFSNTEAFF. CDR3 DNA: TGTGCCAGTAGTATGATGGTTTGGTCGGGGGGCTTCTCGAACACTGAAGCTTTCTTT.

The V and J genes are TRBV7-9 and TRBJ1-2, with 7 bases fitting TRBD1. This CDR3 spans 13 amino acids. Germline V gene lookup returns CDR1 SEHNR and CDR2 FQNEAQ (reference sequence). V lost 1 base and J lost 5; bases outside the gene matches: 1. Written as DNA, the CDR3 is TGTGCCAGCAGCTTAGACAGGGGATATGGCTACACCTTC. Its protein product is CASSLDRGYGYTF.

The chain employs TRBV11-2 and TRBJ2-3, with 7 bases aligning to TRBD2. Trimming cost V 2 bases and J 1 base; bases outside gene matches: 9. Germline lookup yields CDR1 SGHAT and CDR2 FQNNGV. The CDR3 consists of 17 residues. The CDR3 sequence: CASSLSGRGSRTDTQYF. CDR3 bases: TGTGCCAGCAGCTTATCAGGTCGCGGGAGTCGCACAGATACGCAGTATTTT.

This rearrangement joins TRBV7-8 to TRBJ1-2; D is unclear. Trimming stripped 0 bases from V and 8 bases from J, with 10 bases between. CDR1 SGHVS and CDR2 FQNEAQ come from the germline V gene. CDR3 size: 13 residues. CDR3 DNA: TGTGCCAGCAGCTTAGCGAGCTGGTCCGGCTACACCTTC. It yields the protein CASSLASWSGYTF.

The rearrangement uses TRBV28 and TRBJ2-5; the D gene is possibly TRBD1 (6 bases). The CDR3 runs to 12 residues. The V gene's germline CDR1 is MDHEN and CDR2 SYDVKM. Trimming took off 9 bases at V and 5 bases at J, with 13 bases between the two ends. CDR3 in amino acids: CASRSTGETQYF. The CDR3 DNA follows: TGTGCCAGTCGGTCCACAGGGGAGACCCAGTACTTC.

The rearrangement links TRBV6-5 to TRBJ2-1; TRBD1 aligns across 10 bases. The CDR3 length is 14 residues. Trimming at V came to 4 bases and at J to 15 bases, leaving 12 bases not matched to a gene. Germline V gene sequence: CDR1 MNHEY, CDR2 SVGAGI. The CDR3 sequence: CASSLKGQGVGRFF. The CDR3 coding sequence is TGTGCCAGCAGTTTAAAAGGACAGGGGGTAGGGCGGTTCTTC.

The chain combines TRBV6-1 with TRBJ2-7, with TRBD2 matching 10 bases. This CDR3 region has 17 residues. In germline, CDR1 is MNHNS, CDR2 SASEGT. The trim removed 3 bases at V and 7 bases at J, leaving 15 bases unmatched. In DNA form, the CDR3 reads TGTGCCAGCAGTGAGGGGTGGGGAAGCGGGAGGGCGCCTGAGCAGTACTTC. This codes for CASSEGWGSGRAPEQYF.

V is TRBV27 and J is TRBJ2-3; TRBD2 matches 11 bases. V shed 3 bases, J shed 6 bases, and the junction held 8 bases outside the gene matches. CDR3 size: 16 residues. From germline, CDR1 is MNHEY and CDR2 SMNVEV (reference sequence). The CDR3 loop is CASSFTLAGVNDTQYF. DNA of the CDR3: TGTGCCAGCAGTTTCACACTAGCGGGAGTAAATGATACGCAGTATTTT.

In DNA form, the CDR3 reads TGTGCCAGCAGCTTAGGGGCGGGAGAGCTCGCCGAGCAGTACTTC. Amino acid sequence: CASSLGAGELAEQYF. The gene calls are TRBV13 and TRBJ2-7; 7 bases are shared with TRBD2. Trimming took 0 bases from V and 6 from J; bases not matched to a gene: 8. The V gene's germline CDR1 is PRHDT and CDR2 FYEKMQ (reference sequence). The CDR3 runs to 15 residues.

The rearrangement links TRBV2 to TRBJ1-3; D call uncertain. The CDR3 is 13 amino acids. V was shortened by 6 bases and J by 7 bases, with 13 bases between the two germline ends. Germline V lookup: CDR1 SNHLY, CDR2 FYNNEI. The CDR3 protein is CASRATAMNTIYF. The DNA for the CDR3 is TGTGCCAGCAGGGCCACAGCAATGAACACCATATATTTT.

This chain links TRBV4-2 with TRBJ1-6; D may be TRBD1 (5 bases). CDR3 length: 16 amino acids. Trimming cost V 0 bases and J 7 bases, with 13 bases left between them. CDR1 and CDR2 from the germline V gene are LGHNA and YNFKEQ. Here the CDR3 reads CASSQDIFGGNSPLHF. The CDR3 bases are TGTGCCAGCAGCCAAGATATATTCGGGGGGAATTCACCCCTCCACTTT.

The count of this clone is one. Other nucleotide sequences in the sample specify the same CDR3. The chain recombines TRBV7-8 with TRBJ1-5; 10 nucleotides line up with TRBD1. Germline V CDR1 and CDR2: SGHVS, FQNEAQ. CDR3 length: 14 residues. V lost 4 bases, J lost 4 bases, and 1 base stayed unmatched. The CDR3 is CASSSDRGNQPQHF. CDR3 sequence (DNA): TGTGCCAGCAGCTCGGACAGGGGGAATCAGCCCCAGCATTTT.

The gene calls are TRBV27 and TRBJ2-1, with D perhaps matching TRBD2 (6 bases). The CDR3 has 13 amino acids. Looked up from germline, CDR1 is MNHEY and CDR2 is SMNVEV (reference sequence). V lost 3 bases and J lost 5, with 8 bases in between. The CDR3 is CASSLLADNEQFF. CDR3 DNA sequence: TGTGCCAGCAGTTTGTTAGCGGACAATGAGCAGTTCTTC.

The rearrangement joins TRBV7-2 to TRBJ1-2; 8 bases are a match to TRBD1. CDR3 length equals 15 residues. CDR1 and CDR2 from the germline V gene are SGHTA and FQGNSA. V lost 4 bases, J lost 4 bases, and 8 bases stayed unmatched. The CDR3 nucleotides are TGTGCCAGCAGCTCGCACCCGACAGGGGCCTATGGCTACACCTTC. This sequence encodes CASSSHPTGAYGYTF.

For this clone: Other nucleotide sequences in the sample specify the same CDR3. As DNA, the CDR3 is TGCGCCAGCAGCTTGACTGGGACTAGCGGGAGATATGAGCAGTTCTTC. Encoded protein: CASSLTGTSGRYEQFF. The rearrangement joins TRBV5-1 to TRBJ2-1, with 14 nucleotides matching TRBD2. The CDR3 is made up of 16 amino acids. The V gene's germline CDR1 is SGHRS and CDR2 YFSETQ. V was pared by 1 base and J by 8 bases, with 5 bases of the junction left unmatched.

This sequence joins TRBV19 and TRBJ2-5, with D tentatively TRBD1 (6 bases). With 3 bases removed from V and 7 bases from J, the gap between germline ends came to 15 bases. This CDR3 has 14 amino acids. Per germline, CDR1 LNHDA and CDR2 SQIVND (reference sequence). The CDR3 loop reads CASSMLGARGTQYF. The CDR3 region has the DNA TGTGCCAGTAGTATGCTGGGGGCGAGAGGGACCCAGTACTTC. The whole variable domain, remainder taken from reference TRBV19 and TRBJ2-5, is DGGITQSPKYLFRKEGQNVTLSCEQNLNHDAMYWYRQDPGQGLRLIYYSQIVNDFQKGDIAEGYSVSREKKESFPLTVTSAQKNPTAFYLCASSMLGARGTQYFGPGTRLLVL.

V and J are TRBV7-2 and TRBJ1-4; D is unresolved. The CDR3 covers 15 residues. Trimming took 3 bases from V and 8 from J, leaving 16 bases between them. Germline lookup yields CDR1 SGHTA and CDR2 FQGNSA. The CDR3 here is CASSFGPLGGEKLFF. CDR3 DNA sequence: TGTGCCAGCAGCTTCGGGCCCCTCGGAGGGGAAAAACTGTTTTTT.

The J gene is TRBJ1-3, the V gene TRBV5-8; no definite D call. The V end was cut by 2 bases, the J end by 0 bases, with 9 bases between. The CDR3 is 15 amino acids. Germline loops: CDR1 SGHTS, CDR2 YDEGEE. The CDR3 nucleotides are TGTGCCAGCAGCTTCTTGTTCGGCTCTGGAAACACCATATATTTT. Translated, it gives CASSFLFGSGNTIYF.